This T cell receptor (beta chain) appears in the sequencing data of a study of blood T cell repertoires in COVID-19. Some clones are missing from TCRdb's copy, which holds only in-frame ones; the method was immunoSEQ multiplex PCR. Counted here are 200,000 or so clones, about 86% occurring once; the ten biggest clones make up less than 8.5%. This study enrolled people aged about 18 to 100 from approximately 24 US geographic areas. The CDR3 is made up of 15 amino acids. V shed 2 bases and J 7 bases; nucleotides not matched to a gene: 8. CDR1 is LNHDA, CDR2 SQIVND, per germline (reference sequence). Sequencing was performed on PBMCs or T cells enriched from blood (not recorded which). The rearrangement links TRBV19 to TRBJ1-5, with 7 bases aligning to TRBD1. The TCR was taken from a man aged 40-49 years who had recovered from COVID-19. The DNA for the CDR3 is TGTGCCAGTAGTATACGACAGGGAAATGGACAGCCCCAGCATTTT. The encoded protein is CASSIRQGNGQPQHF.